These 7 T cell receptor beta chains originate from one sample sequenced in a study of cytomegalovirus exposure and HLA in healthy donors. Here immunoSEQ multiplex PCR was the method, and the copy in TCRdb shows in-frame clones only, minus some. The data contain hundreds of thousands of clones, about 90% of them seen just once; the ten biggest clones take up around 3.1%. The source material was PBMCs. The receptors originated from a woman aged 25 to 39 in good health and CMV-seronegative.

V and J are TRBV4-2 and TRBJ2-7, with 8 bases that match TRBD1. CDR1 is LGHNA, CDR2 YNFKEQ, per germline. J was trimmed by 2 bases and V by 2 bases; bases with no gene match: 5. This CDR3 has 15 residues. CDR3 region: CASSQLGTGTYEQYF. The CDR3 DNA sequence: TGTGCCAGCAGCCAATTGGGGACAGGAACCTACGAGCAGTACTTC.

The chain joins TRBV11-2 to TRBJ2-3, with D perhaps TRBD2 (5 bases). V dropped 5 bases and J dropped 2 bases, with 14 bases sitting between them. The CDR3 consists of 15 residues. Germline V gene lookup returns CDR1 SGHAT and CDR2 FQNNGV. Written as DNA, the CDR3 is TGTGCCAGCAGCACTAGAGGCGGGTACACAGATACGCAGTATTTT. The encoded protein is CASSTRGGYTDTQYF.

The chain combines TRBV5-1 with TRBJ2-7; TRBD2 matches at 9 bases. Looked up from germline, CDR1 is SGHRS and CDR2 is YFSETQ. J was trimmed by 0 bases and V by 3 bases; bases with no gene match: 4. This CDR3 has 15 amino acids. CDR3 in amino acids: CASSSLAGSSYEQYF. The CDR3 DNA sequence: TGCGCCAGCAGCTCACTAGCGGGCAGCTCCTACGAGCAGTACTTC.

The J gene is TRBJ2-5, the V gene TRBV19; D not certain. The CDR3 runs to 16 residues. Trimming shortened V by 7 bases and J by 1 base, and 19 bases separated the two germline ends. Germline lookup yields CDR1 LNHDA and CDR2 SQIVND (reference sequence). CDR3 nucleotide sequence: TGTGCCAGTAAGAACGGCGGATGGAACCCCCAAGAGACCCAGTACTTC. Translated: CASKNGGWNPQETQYF.

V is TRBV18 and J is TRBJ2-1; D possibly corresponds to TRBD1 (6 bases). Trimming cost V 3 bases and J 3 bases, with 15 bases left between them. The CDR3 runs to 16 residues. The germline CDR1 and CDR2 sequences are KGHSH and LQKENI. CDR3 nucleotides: TGTGCCAGCTCACCCTCAGGGGCCCTAAGCTACAATGAGCAGTTCTTC. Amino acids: CASSPSGALSYNEQFF.

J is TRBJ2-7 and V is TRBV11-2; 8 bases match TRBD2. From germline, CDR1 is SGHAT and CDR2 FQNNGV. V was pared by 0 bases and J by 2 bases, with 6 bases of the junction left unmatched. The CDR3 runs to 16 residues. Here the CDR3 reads CASSLEGLAGAYEQYF. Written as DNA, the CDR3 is TGTGCCAGCAGCTTAGAGGGGCTAGCGGGCGCCTACGAGCAGTACTTC. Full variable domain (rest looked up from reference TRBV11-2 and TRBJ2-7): EAGVAQSPRYKIIEKRQSVAFWCNPISGHATLYWYQQILGQGPKLLIQFQNNGVVDDSQLPKDRFSAERLKGVDSTLKIQPAKLEDSAVYLCASSLEGLAGAYEQYFGPGTRLTVT.

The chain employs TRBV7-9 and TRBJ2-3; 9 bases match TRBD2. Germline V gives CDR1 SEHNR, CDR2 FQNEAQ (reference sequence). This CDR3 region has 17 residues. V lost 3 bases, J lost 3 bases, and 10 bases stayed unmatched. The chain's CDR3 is CASSLRAGGTATDTQYF. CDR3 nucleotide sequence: TGTGCCAGCAGCTTGAGAGCGGGAGGAACCGCGACAGATACGCAGTATTTT.